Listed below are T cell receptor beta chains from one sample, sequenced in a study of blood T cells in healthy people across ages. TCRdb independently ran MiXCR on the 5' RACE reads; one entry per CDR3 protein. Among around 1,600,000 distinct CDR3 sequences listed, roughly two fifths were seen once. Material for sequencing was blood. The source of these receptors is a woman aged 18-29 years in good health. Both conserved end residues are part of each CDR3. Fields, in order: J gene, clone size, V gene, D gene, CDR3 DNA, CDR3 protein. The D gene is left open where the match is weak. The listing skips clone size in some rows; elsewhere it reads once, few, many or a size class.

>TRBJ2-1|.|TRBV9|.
TGTGCCAGCAGCCCGCAGGAATCCTACAATGAGCAGTTCTTC
CASSPQESYNEQFF
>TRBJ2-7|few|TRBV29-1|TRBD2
TGCAGCGTGGAGGTTGGGACTACTGCCTACAATGAGCAGTACTTC
CSVEVGTTAYNEQYF
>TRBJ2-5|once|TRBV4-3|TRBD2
TGCGCCAGCAGCCAAGATTTCGGGGGGGGCCGCGAGACCCAGTACTTC
CASSQDFGGGRETQYF
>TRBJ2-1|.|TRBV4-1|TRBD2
TGCGCCAGCAGCCAGGGGCCGGGACTAGCAGTCTATGAGCAGTTCTTC
CASSQGPGLAVYEQFF
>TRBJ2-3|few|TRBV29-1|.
TGCAGCGTTGGACGGGGGGCTCCCAATACGCAGTATTTT
CSVGRGAPNTQYF
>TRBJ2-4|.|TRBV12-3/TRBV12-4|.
TGTGCCAGCAGTTCGGGGGAGGCCAAAAACATTCAGTACTTC
CASSSGEAKNIQYF
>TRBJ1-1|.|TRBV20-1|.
TGCAGTGCTAGGGCCGGGGCCGTGAACACTGAAGCTTTCTTT
CSARAGAVNTEAFF
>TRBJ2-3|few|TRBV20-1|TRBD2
TGCAGTGCTAGAGGGTGGCGGGGGGGAGACTCAGCCTTGGATACGCAGTATTTT
CSARGWRGGDSALDTQYF
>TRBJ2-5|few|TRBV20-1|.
TGCAGTGCCCCACTCTACACTGCACAAGAGACCCAGTACTTC
CSAPLYTAQETQYF
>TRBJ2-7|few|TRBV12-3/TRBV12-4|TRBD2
TGTGCCAGCAGTTCTAGCGGGGGGTTTTACAATGAGCAGTACTTC
CASSSSGGFYNEQYF
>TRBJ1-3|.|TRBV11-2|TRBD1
TGTGCCAGCAGCCTGACAGGGGCTGGAAACACCGTATATTTT
CASSLTGAGNTVYF
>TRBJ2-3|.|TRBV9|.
TGTGCCAGCAGCGTTATGGACAGAGCTAGCACAGATACGCAGTATTTT
CASSVMDRASTDTQYF
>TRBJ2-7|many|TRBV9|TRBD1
TGTGCCAGCAGCGGTACAGGGGCCTACGAGCAGTACTTC
CASSGTGAYEQYF
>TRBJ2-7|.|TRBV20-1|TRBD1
TGCAGTGCTAGATATACAGTCGGGACAGAATTCTCCTACGAGCAGTACTTC
CSARYTVGTEFSYEQYF
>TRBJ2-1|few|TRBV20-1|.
TGCAGTGCTGGCGACTGGGTCCACAATGAGCAGTTCTTC
CSAGDWVHNEQFF
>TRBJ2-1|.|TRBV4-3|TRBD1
TGCGCCAGCAGCCAAGATGTACAGGGGACCCTTTACAATGAGCAGTTCTTC
CASSQDVQGTLYNEQFF
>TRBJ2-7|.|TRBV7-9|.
TGTGCCAGCAGAAAAGGGGGTGTTCCGAGCTCCTACAATGAGCAGTACTTC
CASRKGGVPSSYNEQYF
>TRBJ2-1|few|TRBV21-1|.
TGTGCCAGCAGCAATGGGACTGACGGCCGAGAAGTTATCTATGAGCAGTTCTTC
CASSNGTDGREVIYEQFF
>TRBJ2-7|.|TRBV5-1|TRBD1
TGCGCCAGCAGCTTGTGGACAGGGCTTGCCTCGGGGCAGTACTTC
CASSLWTGLASGQYF
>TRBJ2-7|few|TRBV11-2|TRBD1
TGTGCCAGCAGGTCCGGGACAGGGGTCGAGCAGTACTTC
CASRSGTGVEQYF
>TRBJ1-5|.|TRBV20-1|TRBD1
TGCAGTGCTATAGTTAAGCCAGGGGGTGGCAATCAGCCCCAGCATTTT
CSAIVKPGGGNQPQHF
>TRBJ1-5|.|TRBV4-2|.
TGTGCCAGCAGCCAAGATCCTTTTGGGTCGGGTCAGCCCCAGCATTTT
CASSQDPFGSGQPQHF
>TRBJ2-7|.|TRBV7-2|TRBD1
TGTGCCAGCAGCTCCGGACAGGGGCGGTACAATGAGCAGTACTTC
CASSSGQGRYNEQYF
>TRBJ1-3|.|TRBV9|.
TGTGCCAGCAGCGTAGATCAGTGGGGGGACTTGTACGGAAACACCATATATTTT
CASSVDQWGDLYGNTIYF
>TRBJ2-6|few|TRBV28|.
TGTGCCAGCAGCCCAGACAGCTCTGGGGCCAACGTCCTGACTTTC
CASSPDSSGANVLTF
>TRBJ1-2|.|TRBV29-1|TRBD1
TGCAGCGTTGAAGATCAAACAGGGGTGCTAAACTATGGCTACACCTTC
CSVEDQTGVLNYGYTF
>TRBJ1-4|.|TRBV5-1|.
TGCGCCAGCAGCTTGGGAAGCGGTAGGAATGAAAAACTGTTTTTT
CASSLGSGRNEKLFF
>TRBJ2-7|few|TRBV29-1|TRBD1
TGCAGCGCTTGGACAGGGTTGGGCAACGAGCAGTACTTC
CSAWTGLGNEQYF
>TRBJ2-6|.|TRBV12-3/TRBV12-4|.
TGTGCCAGCAGTCGGGACCCTATAACCGGGGCCAACGTCCTGACTTTC
CASSRDPITGANVLTF
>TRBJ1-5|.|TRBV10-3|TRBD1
TGTGCCACTTCGGACAGGTTCAATCAGCCCCAGCATTTT
CATSDRFNQPQHF
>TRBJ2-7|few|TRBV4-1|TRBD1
TGCGCCAGCAGTCGCGACCCCACGACAGGGAGACGTAACGAGCAGTACTTC
CASSRDPTTGRRNEQYF
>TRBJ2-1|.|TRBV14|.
TGTGCCAGCAGCCAACTAATGGACGTCAGCTCCTACAATGAGCAGTTCTTC
CASSQLMDVSSYNEQFF
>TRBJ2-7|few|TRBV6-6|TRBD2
TGTGCCAGCAGTTACGAAATGGCGGCTAGCGGGACCTACGAGCAGTACTTC
CASSYEMAASGTYEQYF
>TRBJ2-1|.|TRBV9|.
TGTGCCAGCAGCGTAGCCACAGGAACCTACAATGAGCAGTTCTTC
CASSVATGTYNEQFF
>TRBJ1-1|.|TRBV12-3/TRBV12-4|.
TGTGCCAGCAGTTTAAGAAACTTAAACACTGAAGCTTTCTTT
CASSLRNLNTEAFF
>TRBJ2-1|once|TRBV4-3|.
TGCGCCAGCAGCCAAGAAGCCAGGGGACGGTCACATGAGCAGTCCTTC
CASSQEARGRSHEQSF
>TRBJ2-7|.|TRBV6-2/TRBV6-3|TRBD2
TGTGCCAGCAGGAGGACTAGAGGGGCCTACGAGCAGTACTTC
CASRRTRGAYEQYF
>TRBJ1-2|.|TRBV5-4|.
TGTGCCAGCAGCTTGGCGGCGACTTATGGCTACACCTTC
CASSLAATYGYTF
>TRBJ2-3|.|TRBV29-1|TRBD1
TGCAGCGTTGACCTAACCGGGACAGGGCAGGGGACAGATACGCAGTATTTT
CSVDLTGTGQGTDTQYF
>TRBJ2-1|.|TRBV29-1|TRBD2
TGCAGTACGGGTCGGGGGGACAATGAGCAGTTCTTC
CSTGRGDNEQFF
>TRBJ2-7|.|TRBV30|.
TGTGCCTGGAGTGTAGTGGAGGGGTCCTACGAGCAGTACTTC
CAWSVVEGSYEQYF
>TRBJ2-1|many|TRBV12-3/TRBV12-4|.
TGTGCCAGCAGCCCCGCGGGACTCGACTACAATGAGCAGTTCTTC
CASSPAGLDYNEQFF
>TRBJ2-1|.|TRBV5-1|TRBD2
TGCGCCAGCAGCATGAGCGGGAGGGCCTCTTTTGAGCAGTTCTTC
CASSMSGRASFEQFF
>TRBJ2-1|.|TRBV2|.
TGTGCCAGCAGGGGCCTATACCAGGGCTTTGAGCAGTTCTTC
CASRGLYQGFEQFF
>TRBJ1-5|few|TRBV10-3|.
TGTGCCATCAGTGAGGGGCAGGGCGGCAATCAGCCCCAGCATTTT
CAISEGQGGNQPQHF
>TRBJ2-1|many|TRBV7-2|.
TGTGTATCCGGGACGTTTCTCAATGAGCAGTTCTTC
CVSGTFLNEQFF
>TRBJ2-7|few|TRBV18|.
TGTGCCAGCTCACCAATTTCCAGGGAATACGAGCAGTACTTC
CASSPISREYEQYF
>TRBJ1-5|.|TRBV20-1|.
TGCAGTGCTAGAGATGGGTCAGGCCATCAGCCCCAGCATTTT
CSARDGSGHQPQHF
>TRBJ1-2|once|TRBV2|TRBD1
TGTGCCAGCAGTGAATTCAACAGGGGGCTAGGCTACACCTTC
CASSEFNRGLGYTF
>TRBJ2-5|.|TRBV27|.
TGTGCCAGCAGTATGAGGCAACAGAACTGGGAGACCCAGTACTTC
CASSMRQQNWETQYF
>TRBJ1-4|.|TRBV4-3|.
TGCGCCAGCAGCGACGGACAACAGCTACAAAAACTGTTTTTT
CASSDGQQLQKLFF
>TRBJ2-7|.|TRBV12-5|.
TGTGCTAGTGGTCACACAGATTCCTACGAGCAGTACTTC
CASGHTDSYEQYF
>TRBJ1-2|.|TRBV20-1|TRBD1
TGCAGTGCTAGGCCCCTCCCCGGGACAGGGGGTAACTATGGCTACACCTTC
CSARPLPGTGGNYGYTF